These 25 T cell receptor beta chains were sequenced from one sample in a study of response to subunit inactivated influenza vaccine. A single record per CDR3 protein comes from TCRdb applying MiXCR to the RT-PCR reads. In the table there are 590,000 or so distinct CDR3 sequences, around 15% of which are singletons. Sample: PBMCs from blood, taken 14 days before vaccination. The origin of the receptors is a man between 45 and 60 years old who received an inactivated influenza vaccine.

The CDR3 nucleotides are TGCGCCAGCAGCTCTCTCTCGACAGCTAACACTGAAGCTTTCTTT. Translation: CASSSLSTANTEAFF. This rearrangement joins TRBV5-1 to TRBJ1-1; D is possibly TRBD1 (5 bases). Trimming left V 3 bases short and J 2 bases short, with 14 bases between. Germline values: CDR1 SGHRS, CDR2 YFSETQ. The CDR3 has 15 residues.

The gene calls are TRBV19 and TRBJ2-3; D is ambiguous. CDR1 is LNHDA and CDR2 is SQIVND in the germline V gene (reference sequence). The CDR3 is 13 residues long. V was clipped by 5 bases and J by 3 bases, with 9 bases between them. The CDR3 DNA reads TGTGCCAGTAGTGCCTGGGATACAGATACGCAGTATTTT. This translates into CASSAWDTDTQYF.

The table lists this clonotype with a few counts. The chain recombines TRBV6-2 or TRBV6-3 with TRBJ2-1; 9 bases align to TRBD1. This CDR3 is built from 17 residues. CDR1 and CDR2 from the germline V gene are MNHEY and SVGEGT. Trimming at V came to 5 bases and at J to 0 bases, leaving 8 bases not matched to a gene. This chain's CDR3 is CASSRWTGDSSYNEQFF. The CDR3 coding sequence is TGTGCCAGCAGTCGATGGACAGGGGACAGCTCCTACAATGAGCAGTTCTTC.

V and J are TRBV2 and TRBJ2-3; D is tentatively TRBD1 or TRBD2 (6 bases each). The ends were cut back, 6 bases at V and 4 bases at J, with 20 bases in the middle. The germline V gene has CDR1 SNHLY and CDR2 FYNNEI. The length of the CDR3 is 16 residues. This CDR3 is CASRPGDTWSADTQYF. The CDR3 bases are TGTGCCAGCAGGCCGGGGGACACTTGGTCAGCAGATACGCAGTATTTT.

This clonotype was seen at least ten times. The chain uses TRBV29-1 and TRBJ1-1; D possibly corresponds to TRBD1 (5 bases). Per the germline V gene, CDR1 is SQVTM and CDR2 is ANQGSEA. The V gene lost 7 bases and the J gene lost 1 base, with 13 bases spanning the gap. The CDR3 sequence is 13 residues long. CDR3 DNA sequence: TGCAGCGGATCCCCGGGACGGAACACTGAAGCTTTCTTT. Protein: CSGSPGRNTEAFF.

The chain recombines TRBV12-3 or TRBV12-4 with TRBJ2-7, with TRBD2 as a possible D gene (5 bases). Trimming pared 3 bases from V and 2 bases from J, leaving 8 bases between. CDR3 length: 13 amino acids. The CDR3 sequence: CASSFGVTYEQYF. Written as DNA, the CDR3 is TGTGCCAGCAGTTTCGGGGTTACCTACGAGCAGTACTTC.

This clonotype was picked up many times. The CDR3 here is CASSPSGTGIQPQHF. CDR3 bases: TGTGCCAGCAGTCCGTCCGGGACAGGGATTCAGCCCCAGCATTTT. V gene TRBV12-3 or TRBV12-4 combines with J gene TRBJ1-5, with TRBD1 matching over 9 bases. Unmatched junction bases numbered 8, after V lost 5 bases and J lost 6 bases. The CDR3 contains 15 residues.

The J gene is TRBJ2-4, the V gene TRBV13, with D uncertain. The CDR3 runs 17 residues. CDR1 PRHDT and CDR2 FYEKMQ come from the germline V gene (reference sequence). V was shortened by 5 bases and J by 0 bases, with 17 bases between the two germline ends. The CDR3 here is CASSPTPQILAKNIQYF. The CDR3 DNA reads as TGTGCCAGCAGCCCTACGCCGCAGATTCTAGCCAAAAACATTCAGTACTTC.

The chain combines TRBV18 with TRBJ2-3; possible D gene TRBD1, 5 bases. Germline CDR1 and CDR2: KGHSH and LQKENI. V was pared by 2 bases and J by 0 bases, with 9 bases between. This CDR3 region has 15 residues. CDR3 DNA: TGTGCCAGCTCACCATCGGCAGGGAGCACAGATACGCAGTATTTT. Protein sequence: CASSPSAGSTDTQYF.

This clonotype has at least ten counts. The chain has TRBV5-1 and TRBJ1-3; perhaps TRBD1 as D (6 bases). Trimming pared 3 bases from V and 5 bases from J, leaving 12 bases between. Germline V gives CDR1 SGHRS, CDR2 YFSETQ. This CDR3 spans 14 amino acids. The CDR3 region is CASSSQGDRNTIYF. The CDR3 nucleotides read TGCGCCAGCAGCTCACAGGGAGACAGAAACACCATATATTTT.

In its sample, this clonotype was seen once. The J gene is TRBJ2-6, the V gene TRBV4-1; D gene uncertain. CDR1 is MGHRA, CDR2 YSYEKL, per germline. With 3 bases removed from V and 0 bases from J, the gap between germline ends came to 12 bases. This CDR3 has 17 residues. This chain's CDR3 is CASSHAAWPSGANVLTF. In DNA, the CDR3 is TGCGCCAGCAGCCATGCCGCGTGGCCCTCTGGGGCCAACGTCCTGACTTTC.

V is TRBV18 and J is TRBJ2-4; TRBD2 matches at 7 bases. The J segment lost 9 bases and the V segment lost 0 bases, leaving 5 bases of the junction unmatched. This CDR3 region has 14 residues. The germline CDR1 and CDR2 sequences are KGHSH and LQKENI. The CDR3 region has the DNA TGTGCCAGCTCACCACCGGCGGGAGATTTCATTCAGTACTTC. The encoded protein is CASSPPAGDFIQYF. The full variable domain, in which reference TRBV18 and TRBJ2-4 provide the parts outside the CDR3, is NAGVMQNPRHLVRRRGQEARLRCSPMKGHSHVYWYRQLPEEGLKFMVYLQKENIIDESGMPKERFSAEFPKEGPSILRIQQVVRGDSAAYFCASSPPAGDFIQYFGAGTRLSVL.

The rearrangement joins TRBV19 to TRBJ2-6; 8 positions match TRBD1. The junction had 19 bases not matched to a gene; V was cut back by 6 bases and J by 0 bases. The CDR3 consists of 21 residues. Germline CDR1 LNHDA, CDR2 SQIVND (reference sequence). The CDR3 DNA sequence: TGTGCCAGTAGCACAGGAGACCCGGACAGGGTCTTATACTCTGGGGCCAACGTCCTGACTTTC. Translated, it gives CASSTGDPDRVLYSGANVLTF.

This clonotype was seen a handful of times. The chain couples TRBV4-3 to TRBJ2-1, with TRBD2 matching 8 bases. The CDR3 consists of 16 residues. Germline loops: CDR1 LGHNA, CDR2 YSLEER. V was clipped by 0 bases and J by 10 bases; unmatched bases: 11. CDR3 DNA: TGCGCCAGCAGCCAAGATAGGGCGGGAGGATCGGGGGAGCAGTTCTTC. It yields the protein CASSQDRAGGSGEQFF.

This clonotype came up a few times. The DNA for the CDR3 is TGTGCCAGCAGAGAGGGGACAGGGGAAGAGACCCAGTACTTC. Protein sequence: CASREGTGEETQYF. The rearrangement uses TRBV2 and TRBJ2-5; 10 bases are a match to TRBD1. CDR3 size: 14 residues. The germline V gene has CDR1 SNHLY and CDR2 FYNNEI. J gave up 3 bases and V 6 bases, and 4 bases lay outside the gene matches. Filled out from reference TRBV2 and TRBJ2-5, the complete variable domain reads EPEVTQTPSHQVTQMGQEVILRCVPISNHLYFYWYRQILGQKVEFLVSFYNNEISEKSEIFDDQFSVERPDGSNFTLKIRSTKLEDSAMYFCASREGTGEETQYFGPGTRLLVL.

This clonotype occurred many times. V is TRBV3-1 and J is TRBJ2-7; 7 bases fit TRBD2. Germline CDR1 LGHDT, CDR2 YNNKEL (reference sequence). V trimming: 0 bases; J trimming: 0 bases; junction bases outside the gene matches: 5. The CDR3 runs to 16 residues. The CDR3 loop reads CASSQDWLAASYEQYF. The CDR3 region has the DNA TGTGCCAGCAGCCAAGATTGGCTAGCGGCCTCCTACGAGCAGTACTTC.

The rearrangement links TRBV5-5 to TRBJ2-2; D is unclear. V was shortened by 2 bases and J by 1 base, with 9 bases between the two germline ends. The length of the CDR3 is 15 residues. Germline V gives CDR1 SGHKS, CDR2 YYEKEE (reference sequence). The CDR3 protein is CASSFSQENTGELFF. The CDR3 region has the DNA TGTGCCAGCAGCTTTTCTCAGGAGAACACCGGGGAGCTGTTTTTT.

At least ten counts were recorded for this clonotype. The chain recombines TRBV20-1 with TRBJ2-2, with D perhaps TRBD1 or TRBD2 (5 bases each). The CDR3 is 13 amino acids. V was cut by 6 bases and J by 6 bases, with 14 bases left in between. Per germline, CDR1 DFQATT and CDR2 SNEGSKA (reference sequence). CDR3 nucleotide sequence: TGCAGTGCCTTCGGGGACGGGCCCGGGGAGCTGTTTTTT. Amino acids: CSAFGDGPGELFF.

This chain connects TRBV5-6 to TRBJ1-4; TRBD1 matches 7 bases. This CDR3 comprises 15 residues. Looked up from germline, CDR1 is SGHDT and CDR2 is YYEEEE. V lost 2 bases, J lost 7 bases, and 8 bases stayed unmatched. CDR3 sequence: CASSFWQGEGEKLFF. The CDR3, as DNA: TGTGCCAGCAGCTTCTGGCAGGGGGAGGGTGAAAAACTGTTTTTT.

This clonotype occurred many times. J is TRBJ1-5 and V is TRBV4-3; D gene ambiguous. The CDR3 is 14 amino acids. V shed 2 bases and J shed 4 bases, with 9 bases lying between them. CDR1 LGHNA and CDR2 YSLEER come from the germline V gene. CDR3 in DNA: TGCGCCAGCAGCCAATATTTTGGAAATCAGCCCCAGCATTTT. Its protein product is CASSQYFGNQPQHF.

This clonotype was picked up a small number of times. The chain carries TRBV6-1 and TRBJ2-7; D possibly matches TRBD1 or TRBD2 (5 bases each). The CDR3 is 14 amino acids. Trimming stripped 1 base from V and 3 bases from J, with 10 bases between. Germline lookup yields CDR1 MNHNS and CDR2 SASEGT. The CDR3 sequence: CASSEVRDLYEQYF. CDR3 sequence (DNA): TGTGCCAGCAGTGAAGTGAGGGACCTCTACGAGCAGTACTTC.

The J gene is TRBJ2-3, the V gene TRBV28, with 10 bases that match TRBD2. V lost 5 bases and J lost 1; bases outside the gene matches: 6. Germline V gene lookup returns CDR1 MDHEN and CDR2 SYDVKM. CDR3 length: 16 residues. The CDR3 region has the DNA TGTGCCAGCAGTCCGGTTGGGACTAGCGGCACAGATACGCAGTATTTT. Translation gives CASSPVGTSGTDTQYF.

This clonotype was counted a few times. The chain employs TRBV20-1 and TRBJ2-2; 9 bases match TRBD2. Germline assignment: CDR1 DFQATT and CDR2 SNEGSKA (reference sequence). V lost 1 base to trimming and J lost 3 bases; unmatched junction nucleotides: 6. The CDR3 runs 16 residues. In DNA, the CDR3 is TGCAGTGCTAGAGCCCCCCAGCGGGGGGACACCGGGGAGCTGTTTTTT. It encodes CSARAPQRGDTGELFF.

The chain couples TRBV12-3 or TRBV12-4 to TRBJ2-2, with 9 bases lining up with TRBD2. This CDR3 is 15 amino acids long. V gave up 7 bases and J gave up 1 base; unmatched junction bases: 4. CDR3 sequence reads: CASKGTSLNTGELFF. CDR3 nucleotides: TGTGCCAGCAAAGGGACTAGCTTGAACACCGGGGAGCTGTTTTTT.

The chain has TRBV6-5 and TRBJ2-1; tentatively, D is TRBD1 or TRBD2 (6 bases each). The CDR3 sequence is 16 residues long. Trimming shortened V by 4 bases and J by 0 bases, and 13 bases separated the two germline ends. Germline V gives CDR1 MNHEY, CDR2 SVGAGI. The CDR3 region is CASSFGGGVSYNEQFF. The CDR3 nucleotides read TGTGCCAGCAGTTTCGGGGGCGGGGTCTCCTACAATGAGCAGTTCTTC.